The sequence of this TCR beta chain was determined in a study of shared clonotypes between healthy human individuals. Study background: Each donor contributed plates that comprised three CD4 naive, three CD4 memory, two CD8 naive and one CD8 memory.

The V gene's germline CDR1 is GTSNPN and CDR2 SVGIG (reference sequence). The V end lost 0 bases, the J end lost 6 bases, and 11 bases lay between the germline ends. This CDR3 region has 14 residues. Sequencing was performed with immunoSEQ multiplex PCR; in TCRdb, only in-frame clones are kept and a portion is missing. The sample contains about 1.5 million clones, roughly 96% of which appear only once. The V gene is TRBV30, the J gene TRBJ2-2; D gene uncertain. This clonotype was obtained from a man aged 25 to 45 in good health. Sequenced sample: naive CD4+ T cells sorted from blood. Documented subset: CD45RA+ positively selected. This chain's CDR3 is CAWSVGLGSGELFF. The CDR3 nucleotides are TGTGCCTGGAGTGTAGGGCTTGGTTCCGGGGAGCTGTTTTTT.